This T cell receptor beta chain appears in the sequencing data of a study of T cells in Graves' hyperthyroidism and ophthalmopathy. Study-level points and caveats: Most thyroid clonotypes expanded above 0.001 were also detected in blood.

The germline gives CDR1 SNHLY, CDR2 FYNNEI. This CDR3 has 14 residues. V was shortened by 4 bases and J by 10 bases, with 17 bases between the two germline ends. TCR beta CDR3 sequences were amplified from RNA transcripts. TCR CDR3 regions were first amplified by RT-PCR with HTBI primers. Each CDR3 protein gets one entry after TCRdb re-called the multiplex PCR reads with MiXCR. The data contain about 560,000 distinct CDR3 sequences, approximately 15% of them singletons. This clonotype has ten or more counts. Its antigen is not known. Material: blood. The chain joins TRBV2 to TRBJ2-1, with TRBD2 as a possible D gene (5 bases). The receptor's source is a young woman with Graves' hyperthyroidism. Here the CDR3 DNA reads TGTGCCAGCAGTGTCGATCGGGATAGGAGGGAGCAGTTCTTC. Its protein is CASSVDRDRREQFF. Supplemented by reference TRBV2 and TRBJ2-1, the full variable domain reads EPEVTQTPSHQVTQMGQEVILRCVPISNHLYFYWYRQILGQKVEFLVSFYNNEISEKSEIFDDQFSVERPDGSNFTLKIRSTKLEDSAMYFCASSVDRDRREQFFGPGTRLTVL.